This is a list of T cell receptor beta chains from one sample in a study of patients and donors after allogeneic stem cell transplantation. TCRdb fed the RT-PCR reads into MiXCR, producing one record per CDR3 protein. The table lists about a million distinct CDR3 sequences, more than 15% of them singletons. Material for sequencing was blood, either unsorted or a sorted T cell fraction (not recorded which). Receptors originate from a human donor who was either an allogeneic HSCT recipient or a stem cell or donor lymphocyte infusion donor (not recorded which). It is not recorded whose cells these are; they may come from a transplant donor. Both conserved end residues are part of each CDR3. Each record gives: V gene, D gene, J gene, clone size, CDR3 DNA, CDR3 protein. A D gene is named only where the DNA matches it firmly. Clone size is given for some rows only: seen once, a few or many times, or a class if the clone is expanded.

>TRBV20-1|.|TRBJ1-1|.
TGCAGTGCTAGAGATCCCACTATGAACACTGAAGCTTTCTTT
CSARDPTMNTEAFF
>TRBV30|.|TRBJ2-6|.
TGTGCCTGGAGTGTACTCCTTGGGGCCAACGTCCTGACTTTC
CAWSVLLGANVLTF
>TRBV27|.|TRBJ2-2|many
TGTGCCAGCAGTCAAAGGGGGAGTATGGGCACCGGGGAGCTGTTTTTT
CASSQRGSMGTGELFF
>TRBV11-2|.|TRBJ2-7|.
TGTGCCAGCAGCATAGGGTGGTCGGGGCGGGCCCACTCCTACGAGCAGTACTTC
CASSIGWSGRAHSYEQYF
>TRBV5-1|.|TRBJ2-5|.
TGCGCCAGCAGTAGGGGCGCCGGGAACCAAGAGACCCAGTACTTC
CASSRGAGNQETQYF
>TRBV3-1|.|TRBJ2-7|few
TGTGCCAGCAGCCAAGAGTGGGGGGCCCTGTCCTACGAGCAGTACTTC
CASSQEWGALSYEQYF
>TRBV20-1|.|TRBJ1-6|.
TGCAGTGCTAGAGATTTTTTAGACCGGAGCTCCTATAATTCACCCCTCCACTTT
CSARDFLDRSSYNSPLHF
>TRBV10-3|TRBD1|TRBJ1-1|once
TGTGCCATCAGAGGGACAGGGAACACTGGAGCTTTCTTT
CAIRGTGNTGAFF
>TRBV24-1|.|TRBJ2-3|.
TGTGCCACCGCCAAGTGGGGGACAGATACGCAGTATTTT
CATAKWGTDTQYF
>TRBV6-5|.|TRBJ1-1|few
TGTGCCAGCAGTTACTCGGGTGGTTCCGGGTTCGGTGGGAACACTGAAGCTTTCTTT
CASSYSGGSGFGGNTEAFF
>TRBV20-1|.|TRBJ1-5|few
TGCAGTGCGAGCCGGGGACATTCTGGTCCCAATCAGCCCCAGCATTTT
CSASRGHSGPNQPQHF
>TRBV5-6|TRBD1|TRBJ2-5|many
TGTGCCAGCAGCTTGGGTGGACAGGGCCAAGAGACCCAGTACTTC
CASSLGGQGQETQYF
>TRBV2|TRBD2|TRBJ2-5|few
TGTGCCAGCAGTGTCCCTGCACGGGGGGGCCAAGAGACCCAGTACTTC
CASSVPARGGQETQYF
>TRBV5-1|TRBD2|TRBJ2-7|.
TGCGCCAGCAGCCTAAGGACTAGCGGGAAGGAGCAGTACTTC
CASSLRTSGKEQYF
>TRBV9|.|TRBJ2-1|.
TGTGCCAGCAGCGTAGCTTTCGATGAGCAGTTCTTC
CASSVAFDEQFF
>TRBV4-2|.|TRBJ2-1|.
TGTGCCAGCAGCAATGGACTGGAGAAGTATGAGCAGTTCTTC
CASSNGLEKYEQFF
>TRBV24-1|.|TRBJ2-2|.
TGTGCCACCAGTGGTACTCTGGGCGCCGGGGAGCTGTTTTTT
CATSGTLGAGELFF
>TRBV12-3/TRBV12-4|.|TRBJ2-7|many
TGTGCCAGCAGTTTAAGTAATAGGGACGAGCAGTACTTC
CASSLSNRDEQYF
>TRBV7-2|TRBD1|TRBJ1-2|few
TGTGCCAGCAGCTTAGCGGGACAGGGATACTACTATGGCTACACCTTC
CASSLAGQGYYYGYTF
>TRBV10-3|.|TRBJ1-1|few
TGTGCCTTGTACACAGTGCGGGGCCGACTTGAAGCTTTCTTT
CALYTVRGRLEAFF
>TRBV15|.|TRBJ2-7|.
TGTGCCACCAGCAGAGGCACAGAGAGCTCCTACGAGCAGTACTTC
CATSRGTESSYEQYF
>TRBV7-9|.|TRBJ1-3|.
TGTGCCAGCAGCTTAGGCGGGGTAGAGGACACCATATATTTT
CASSLGGVEDTIYF
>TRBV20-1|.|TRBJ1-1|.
TGCAGTGCAGTCGTCCGGGAGAACACTGAAGCTTTCTTT
CSAVVRENTEAFF
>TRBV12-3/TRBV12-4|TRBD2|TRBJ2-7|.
TGTGCCAGCAGTTTGACTAGCGGGAGTGGCGAGCAGTACTTC
CASSLTSGSGEQYF